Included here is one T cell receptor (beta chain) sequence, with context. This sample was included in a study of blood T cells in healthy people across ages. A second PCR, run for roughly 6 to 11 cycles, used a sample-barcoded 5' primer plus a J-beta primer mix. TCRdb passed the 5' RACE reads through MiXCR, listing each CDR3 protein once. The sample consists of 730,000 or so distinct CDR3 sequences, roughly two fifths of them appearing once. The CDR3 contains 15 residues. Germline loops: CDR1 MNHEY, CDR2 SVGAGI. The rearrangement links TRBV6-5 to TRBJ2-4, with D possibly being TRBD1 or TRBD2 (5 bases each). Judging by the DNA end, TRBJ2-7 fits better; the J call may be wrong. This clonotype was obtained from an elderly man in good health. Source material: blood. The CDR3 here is CASSITGQGSGEQYF. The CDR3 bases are TGTGCCAGCAGCATTACGGGGCAGGGAAGCGGCGAGCAGTACTTC.